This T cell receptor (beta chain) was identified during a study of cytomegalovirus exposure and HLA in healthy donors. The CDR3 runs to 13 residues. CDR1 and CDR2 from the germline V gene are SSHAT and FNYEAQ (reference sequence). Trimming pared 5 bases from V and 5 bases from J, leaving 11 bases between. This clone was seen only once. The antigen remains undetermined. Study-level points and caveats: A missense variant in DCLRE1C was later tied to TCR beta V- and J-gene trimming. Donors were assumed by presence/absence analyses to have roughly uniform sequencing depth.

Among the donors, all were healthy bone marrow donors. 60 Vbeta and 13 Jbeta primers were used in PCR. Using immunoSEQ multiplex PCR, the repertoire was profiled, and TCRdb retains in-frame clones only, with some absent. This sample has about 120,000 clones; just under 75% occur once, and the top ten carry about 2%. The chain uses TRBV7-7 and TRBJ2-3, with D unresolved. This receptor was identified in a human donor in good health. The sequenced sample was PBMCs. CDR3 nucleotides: TGTGCCAGCAGCCGCAGCCGAGGAGATACGCAGTATTTT. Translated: CASSRSRGDTQYF.